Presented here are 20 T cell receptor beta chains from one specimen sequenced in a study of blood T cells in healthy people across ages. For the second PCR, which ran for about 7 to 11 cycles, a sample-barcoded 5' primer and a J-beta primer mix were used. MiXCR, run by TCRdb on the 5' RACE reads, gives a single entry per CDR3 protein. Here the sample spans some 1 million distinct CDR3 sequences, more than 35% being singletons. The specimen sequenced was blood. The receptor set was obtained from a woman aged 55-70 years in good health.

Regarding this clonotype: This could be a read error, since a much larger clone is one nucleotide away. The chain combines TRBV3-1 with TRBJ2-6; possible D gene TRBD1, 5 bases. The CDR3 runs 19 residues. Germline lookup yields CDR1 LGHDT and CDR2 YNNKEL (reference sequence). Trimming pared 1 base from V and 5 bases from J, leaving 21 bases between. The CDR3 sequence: CASSQGGKGDSSRANVLTF. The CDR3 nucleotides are TGTGCCAGCAGCCAAGGGGGTAAAGGAGACAGTTCTAGGGCCAACGTCCTGACTTTC.

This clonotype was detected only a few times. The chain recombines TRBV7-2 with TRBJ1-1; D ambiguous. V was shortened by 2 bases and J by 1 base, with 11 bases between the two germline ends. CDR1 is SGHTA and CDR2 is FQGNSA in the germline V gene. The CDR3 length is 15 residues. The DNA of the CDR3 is TGTGCCAGCAGCTTATGGGCGTTAGGGAACACTGAAGCTTTCTTT. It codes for CASSLWALGNTEAFF.

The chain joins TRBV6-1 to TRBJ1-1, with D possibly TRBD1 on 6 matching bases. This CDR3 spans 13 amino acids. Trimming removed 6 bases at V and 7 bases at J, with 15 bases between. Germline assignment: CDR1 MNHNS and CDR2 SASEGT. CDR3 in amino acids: CASRWGGHNEAFF. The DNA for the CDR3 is TGTGCCAGCAGGTGGGGGGGGCATAATGAAGCTTTCTTT.

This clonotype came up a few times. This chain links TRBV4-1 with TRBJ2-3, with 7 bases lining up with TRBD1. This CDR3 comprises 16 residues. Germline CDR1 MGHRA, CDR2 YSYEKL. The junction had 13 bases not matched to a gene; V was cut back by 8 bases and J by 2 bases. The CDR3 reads CASASTGASPTDTQYF. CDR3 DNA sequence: TGCGCCAGCGCCTCTACAGGGGCTAGCCCCACAGATACGCAGTATTTT.

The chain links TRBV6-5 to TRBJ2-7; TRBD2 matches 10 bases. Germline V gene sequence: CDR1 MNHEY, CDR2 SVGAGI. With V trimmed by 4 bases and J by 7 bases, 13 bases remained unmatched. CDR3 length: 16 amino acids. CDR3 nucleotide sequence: TGTGCCAGCAGTTCCTCACTAGCGGGGAGCTACAATGAGCAGTACTTC. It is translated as CASSSSLAGSYNEQYF.

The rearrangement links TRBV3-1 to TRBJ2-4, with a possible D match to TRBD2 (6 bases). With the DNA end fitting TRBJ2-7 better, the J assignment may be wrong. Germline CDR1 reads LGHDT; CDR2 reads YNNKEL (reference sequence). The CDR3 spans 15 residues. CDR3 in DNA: TGTGCCAGCAGCCAAGGTGGCGGGGTCTCCTACGAGCAGTACTTC. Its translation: CASSQGGGVSYEQYF.

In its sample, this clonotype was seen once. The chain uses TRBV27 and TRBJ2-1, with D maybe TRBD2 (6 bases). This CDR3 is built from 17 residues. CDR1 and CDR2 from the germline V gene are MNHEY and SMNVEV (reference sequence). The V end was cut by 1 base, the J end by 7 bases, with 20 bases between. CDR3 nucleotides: TGTGCCAGCAGTTTATTTAACGGGCAGGGAGGAGGGAATGAGCAGTTCTTC. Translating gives CASSLFNGQGGGNEQFF.

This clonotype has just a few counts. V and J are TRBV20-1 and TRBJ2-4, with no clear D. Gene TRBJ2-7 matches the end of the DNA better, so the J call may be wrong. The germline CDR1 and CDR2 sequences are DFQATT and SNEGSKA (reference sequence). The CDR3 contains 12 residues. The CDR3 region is CSAPWSPGEQYF. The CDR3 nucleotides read TGCAGTGCCCCATGGTCCCCTGGCGAGCAGTACTTC.

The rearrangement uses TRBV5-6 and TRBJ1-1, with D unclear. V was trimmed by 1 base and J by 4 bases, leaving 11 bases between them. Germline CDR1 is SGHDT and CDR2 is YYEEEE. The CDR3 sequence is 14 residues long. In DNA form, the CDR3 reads TGTGCCAGCAGCTTGCGCGGCATAGGCACTGAAGCTTTCTTT. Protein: CASSLRGIGTEAFF.

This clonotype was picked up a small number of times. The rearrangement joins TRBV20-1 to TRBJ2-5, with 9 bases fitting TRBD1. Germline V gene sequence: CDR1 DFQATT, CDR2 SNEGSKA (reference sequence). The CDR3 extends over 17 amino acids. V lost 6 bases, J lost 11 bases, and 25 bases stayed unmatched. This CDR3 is CSAEYYTTGTGRGTQYF. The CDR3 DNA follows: TGCAGTGCGGAATACTACACAACCGGGACAGGGCGAGGAACGCAGTACTTC.

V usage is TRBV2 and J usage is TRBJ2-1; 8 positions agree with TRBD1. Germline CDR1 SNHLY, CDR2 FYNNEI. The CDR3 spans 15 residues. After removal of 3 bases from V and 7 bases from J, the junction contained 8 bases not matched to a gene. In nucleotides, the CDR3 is TGTGCCAGCAGTGAGACAGGGGTAGGGAGAAATGAGCAGTTCTTC. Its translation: CASSETGVGRNEQFF.

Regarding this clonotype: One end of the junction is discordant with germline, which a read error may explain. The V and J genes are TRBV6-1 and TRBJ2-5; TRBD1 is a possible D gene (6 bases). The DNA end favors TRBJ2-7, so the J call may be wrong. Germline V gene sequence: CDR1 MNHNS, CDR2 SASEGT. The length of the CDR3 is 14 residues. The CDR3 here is CVSSSRDTSYEQYF. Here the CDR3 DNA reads TGTGTCAGCAGCTCTAGGGACACTTCCTACGAGCAGTACTTC.

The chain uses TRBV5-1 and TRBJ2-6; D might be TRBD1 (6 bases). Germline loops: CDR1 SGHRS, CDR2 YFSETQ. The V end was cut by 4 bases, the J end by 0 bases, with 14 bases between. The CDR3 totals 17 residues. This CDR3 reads CASSPGQHLSGANVLTF. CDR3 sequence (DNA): TGCGCCAGCAGCCCAGGACAGCATCTCTCTGGGGCCAACGTCCTGACTTTC.

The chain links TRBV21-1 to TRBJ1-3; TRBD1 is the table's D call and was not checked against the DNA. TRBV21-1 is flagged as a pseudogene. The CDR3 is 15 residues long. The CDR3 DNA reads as TGTGCCAGCAGCAAAGATCAGGGGGCGCGAAACACCATATATTTT. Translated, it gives CASSKDQGARNTIYF.

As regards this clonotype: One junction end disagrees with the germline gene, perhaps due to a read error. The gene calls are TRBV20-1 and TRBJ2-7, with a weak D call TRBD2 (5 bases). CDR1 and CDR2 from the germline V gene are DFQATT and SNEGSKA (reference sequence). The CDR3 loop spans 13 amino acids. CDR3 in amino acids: CSVREEDSYEQYF. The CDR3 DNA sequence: TGCAGTGTTAGAGAGGAGGACTCCTACGAGCAGTACTTC.

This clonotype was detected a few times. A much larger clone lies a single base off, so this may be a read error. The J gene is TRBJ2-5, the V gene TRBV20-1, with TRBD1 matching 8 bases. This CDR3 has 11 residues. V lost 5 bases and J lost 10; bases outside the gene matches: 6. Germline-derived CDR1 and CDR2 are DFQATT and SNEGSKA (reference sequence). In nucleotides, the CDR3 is TGCAGTGCTCGGACAGGGTCAATCCAGTACTTC. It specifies CSARTGSIQYF.

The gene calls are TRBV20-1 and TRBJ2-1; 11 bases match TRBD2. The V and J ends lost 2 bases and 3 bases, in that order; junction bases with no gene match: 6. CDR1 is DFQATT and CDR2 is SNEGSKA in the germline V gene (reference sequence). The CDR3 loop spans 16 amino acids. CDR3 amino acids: CSARPALAGVYNEQFF. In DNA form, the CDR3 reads TGCAGTGCTAGACCCGCACTAGCGGGAGTCTACAATGAGCAGTTCTTC.

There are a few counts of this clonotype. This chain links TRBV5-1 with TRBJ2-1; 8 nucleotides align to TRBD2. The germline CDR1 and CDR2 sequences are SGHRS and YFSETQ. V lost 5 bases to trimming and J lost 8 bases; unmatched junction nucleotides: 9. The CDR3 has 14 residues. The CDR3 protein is CASRESGSRDEQFF. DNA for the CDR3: TGCGCCAGCAGGGAAAGCGGGAGTCGGGATGAGCAGTTCTTC.

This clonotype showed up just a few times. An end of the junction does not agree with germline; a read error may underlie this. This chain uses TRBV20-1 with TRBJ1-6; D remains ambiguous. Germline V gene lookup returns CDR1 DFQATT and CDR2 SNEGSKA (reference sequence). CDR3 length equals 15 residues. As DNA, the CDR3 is TGTAGTGCTAGCCGCCCGGCTGACGTTAATTCACCCCTCCACTTT. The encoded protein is CSASRPADVNSPLHF.

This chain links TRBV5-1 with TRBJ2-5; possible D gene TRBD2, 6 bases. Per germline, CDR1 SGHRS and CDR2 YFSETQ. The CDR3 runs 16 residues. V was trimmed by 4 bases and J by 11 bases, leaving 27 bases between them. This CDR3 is CASSKHRDSRGNEQYF. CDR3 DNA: TGCGCCAGCAGCAAACACCGGGACTCCCGGGGGAATGAGCAGTACTTC.